These 21 T cell receptor beta chains originate from one sample sequenced in a study of shared clonotypes between healthy human individuals. Positive CCR7 selection of CD45RO-negative cells yielded the naive CD8 cells, and terminally differentiated effector memory CD45RA+ cells were excluded. Assay used: immunoSEQ multiplex PCR; TCRdb lists only in-frame clones, some missing. The sample holds about 2 million clones; 85% to 95% are singletons and the top ten take about 1.1%. What was sequenced was naive CD8+ T cells sorted from blood. These receptors were taken from a man between 18 and 29 years old in good health.

The chain has TRBV11-2 and TRBJ2-7; D might be TRBD2 (6 bases). The CDR3 covers 14 residues. Trimming removed 5 bases at V and 3 bases at J, with 14 bases between. Germline lookup yields CDR1 SGHAT and CDR2 FQNNGV. The CDR3 sequence is CASSPAGQGYEQYF. The CDR3 nucleotides are TGTGCCAGCAGCCCGGCGGGGCAGGGCTACGAGCAGTACTTC.

A word on this clone: At the DNA level, this CDR3 is encoded by other sequences in the same sample as well. The chain carries TRBV11-2 and TRBJ2-3; D is unresolved. The CDR3 has 12 residues. CDR1 SGHAT and CDR2 FQNNGV come from the germline V gene. Between the trimmed V and J ends, which lost 1 base and 5 bases, there was a span of 4 bases. CDR3 nucleotides: TGTGCCAGCAGCTTAGGAGGAGATACGCAGTATTTT. Amino acid sequence: CASSLGGDTQYF.

In nucleotides, the CDR3 is TGCGCCAGCAGCTTGGTTTGGGGGTTGGCCGGGGAGCTGTTTTTT. Translated: CASSLVWGLAGELFF. This chain uses TRBV5-1 with TRBJ2-2; D possibly uses TRBD1 or TRBD2 (5 bases each). Looked up from germline, CDR1 is SGHRS and CDR2 is YFSETQ. Between the trimmed V and J ends, which lost 0 bases and 6 bases, there was a span of 12 bases. The CDR3 runs to 15 residues.

The gene calls are TRBV2 and TRBJ1-5; D is possibly TRBD1 (6 bases). Germline V gene lookup returns CDR1 SNHLY and CDR2 FYNNEI. The ends were cut back, 5 bases at V and 7 bases at J, with 9 bases in the middle. CDR3 length equals 12 residues. This chain's CDR3 is CASSSGEQPQHF. The CDR3 DNA sequence: TGTGCCAGCAGTTCAGGGGAGCAGCCCCAGCATTTT. Full variable domain (rest looked up from reference TRBV2 and TRBJ1-5): EPEVTQTPSHQVTQMGQEVILRCVPISNHLYFYWYRQILGQKVEFLVSFYNNEISEKSEIFDDQFSVERPDGSNFTLKIRSTKLEDSAMYFCASSSGEQPQHFGDGTRLSIL.

This rearrangement joins TRBV4-3 to TRBJ1-2; TRBD1 might be the D (6 bases). V lost 4 bases and J 3 bases, leaving 18 bases between the germline ends. CDR3 length equals 16 residues. Germline loops: CDR1 LGHNA, CDR2 YSLEER. CDR3 DNA sequence: TGCGCCAGCAGCCGCTCCGAGGGGGGGGTGGACTATGGCTACACCTTC. Translation gives CASSRSEGGVDYGYTF.

CDR3 DNA sequence: TGTGCCAGCAGTATCACAGGGGCCCCTATGAACACTGAAGCTTTCTTT. Its protein is CASSITGAPMNTEAFF. The chain combines TRBV27 with TRBJ1-1; 7 bases map to TRBD1. The V segment lost 5 bases and the J segment 0 bases; nucleotides outside the gene matches: 9. The germline CDR1 and CDR2 sequences are MNHEY and SMNVEV (reference sequence). The CDR3 is made up of 16 amino acids.

The chain joins TRBV6-5 to TRBJ2-1; D is unresolved. Germline V CDR1 and CDR2: MNHEY, SVGAGI. The V and J ends lost 3 bases and 7 bases respectively, with 19 bases between them. The CDR3 is 16 residues long. DNA of the CDR3: TGTGCCAGCAGTTATACAAAAACAGACCTCCTGAATGAGCAGTTCTTC. Its protein is CASSYTKTDLLNEQFF.

This chain links TRBV4-3 with TRBJ2-5, with D maybe TRBD2 (5 bases). The CDR3 covers 15 residues. Germline CDR1 is LGHNA and CDR2 is YSLEER. V lost 3 bases and J 0 bases, leaving 11 bases between the germline ends. CDR3 DNA sequence: TGCGCCAGCAGCCATGCTGGCGGGTACCAAGAGACCCAGTACTTC. It specifies CASSHAGGYQETQYF.

The chain links TRBV14 to TRBJ2-7; a possible D gene is TRBD2 (5 bases). V lost 5 bases and J lost 6, with 26 bases in between. Germline assignment: CDR1 SGHDN and CDR2 FVKESK. The CDR3 extends over 17 amino acids. The CDR3 sequence: CASSSADTAVWPLEQYF. CDR3 nucleotide sequence: TGTGCCAGCAGCTCCGCAGACACAGCGGTTTGGCCCCTCGAGCAGTACTTC. Full variable domain (missing parts from reference TRBV14 and TRBJ2-7): EAGVTQFPSHSVIEKGQTVTLRCDPISGHDNLYWYRRVMGKEIKFLLHFVKESKQDESGMPNNRFLAERTGGTYSTLKVQPAELEDSGVYFCASSSADTAVWPLEQYFGPGTRLTVT.

The chain carries TRBV7-9 and TRBJ2-7; possibly TRBD2 for D (5 bases). CDR3 length equals 13 residues. V lost 1 base, J lost 4 bases, and 8 bases lay in between. Per germline, CDR1 SEHNR and CDR2 FQNEAQ (reference sequence). CDR3 residues: CASSLGEKYEQYF. CDR3 sequence (DNA): TGTGCCAGCAGCTTAGGGGAGAAATACGAGCAGTACTTC.

V is TRBV29-1 and J is TRBJ2-7, with D perhaps given as TRBD1 or TRBD2 (5 bases each). V lost 1 base to trimming and J lost 0 bases, with 16 bases between them. Germline loops: CDR1 SQVTM, CDR2 ANQGSEA. The CDR3 length is 16 residues. The CDR3 region is CSVEAPPGTYSYEQYF. The CDR3 region has the DNA TGCAGCGTTGAAGCCCCCCCCGGGACGTACTCCTACGAGCAGTACTTC.

The rearrangement links TRBV28 to TRBJ2-2, with D perhaps TRBD1 or TRBD2 (5 bases each). This CDR3 has 16 residues. The V gene lost 7 bases and the J gene lost 0 bases, with 15 bases spanning the gap. CDR1 and CDR2 from the germline V gene are MDHEN and SYDVKM. CDR3 DNA sequence: TGTGCCAGCATCACATCGGGACCGACGAACACCGGGGAGCTGTTTTTT. Encoded protein: CASITSGPTNTGELFF. Together with reference TRBV28 and TRBJ2-2, the CDR3 gives the full variable domain: DVKVTQSSRYLVKRTGEKVFLECVQDMDHENMFWYRQDPGLGLRLIYFSYDVKMKEKGDIPEGYSVSREKKERFSLILESASTNQTSMYLCASITSGPTNTGELFFGEGSRLTVL.

V and J are TRBV28 and TRBJ1-1; D not resolved. Germline CDR1 reads MDHEN; CDR2 reads SYDVKM. Trimming left V 3 bases short and J 2 bases short, with 7 bases between. This CDR3 spans 13 amino acids. CDR3 sequence: CASSFEGNTEAFF. Here the CDR3 DNA reads TGTGCCAGCAGTTTTGAGGGTAACACTGAAGCTTTCTTT.

The chain links TRBV7-2 to TRBJ2-2; 13 bases align to TRBD2. Germline CDR1 is SGHTA and CDR2 is FQGNSA. Losses at the gene ends were 8 bases for V and 7 bases for J; bases not matched to a gene: 7. The CDR3 has 15 amino acids. This chain's CDR3 is CASGLAGVGGGELFF. The CDR3 nucleotides are TGTGCCAGCGGACTAGCGGGAGTTGGAGGCGGGGAGCTGTTTTTT.

J is TRBJ2-3 and V is TRBV7-9, with D hard to call. V lost 6 bases and J lost 1, with 17 bases in between. Germline assignment: CDR1 SEHNR and CDR2 FQNEAQ (reference sequence). CDR3 length equals 16 residues. The CDR3 spells CASRSPISGRTDTQYF. The CDR3 DNA is TGTGCCAGCAGATCCCCTATTTCGGGCCGCACAGATACGCAGTATTTT.

The chain links TRBV19 to TRBJ2-4; D gene unclear. Looked up from germline, CDR1 is LNHDA and CDR2 is SQIVND (reference sequence). Trimming pared 7 bases from V and 0 bases from J, leaving 10 bases between. CDR3 length equals 14 residues. This CDR3 reads CASTPNLAKNIQYF. In DNA form, the CDR3 reads TGTGCCAGTACACCCAACCTAGCCAAAAACATTCAGTACTTC.

The J gene is TRBJ2-7, the V gene TRBV7-9; 7 bases map to TRBD1. The CDR3 spans 15 residues. V lost 4 bases, J lost 3 bases, and 9 bases stayed unmatched. CDR1 is SEHNR, CDR2 FQNEAQ, per germline (reference sequence). As DNA, the CDR3 is TGTGCCAGCAGCTCCGGGACAGCGCTGAGCTACGAGCAGTACTTC. It codes for CASSSGTALSYEQYF.

This clone has more than one count but fewer than ten. The chain links TRBV2 to TRBJ1-3; D is unresolved. Per germline, CDR1 SNHLY and CDR2 FYNNEI. Trimming left V 3 bases short and J 3 bases short, with 9 bases between. The CDR3 runs to 14 residues. The CDR3 reads CASSDYPLGNTIYF. CDR3 sequence (DNA): TGTGCCAGCAGTGATTACCCCCTTGGAAACACCATATATTTT.

This clone was counted between two and nine times. Different DNA sequences within this sample yield the same CDR3. The rearrangement links TRBV7-2 to TRBJ2-7, with a weak D call TRBD1 (6 bases). Germline CDR1 is SGHTA and CDR2 is FQGNSA. The CDR3 contains 13 residues. Trimming removed 1 base from V and 2 bases from J, with 6 bases in between. The DNA for the CDR3 is TGTGCCAGCAGCTTAGGGACAGCCTACGAGCAGTACTTC. Its protein product is CASSLGTAYEQYF.

To note about this clone: Other DNA sequences from this sample encode an identical CDR3 as well. For the CDR3, the DNA is TGTGCCAGCAGCTCCACGGGTGCCTACAATGAGCAGTTCTTC. The encoded protein is CASSSTGAYNEQFF. The V call is TRBV11-2, the J call TRBJ2-1; D not resolved. The V and J ends lost 4 bases and 2 bases respectively, with 9 bases between them. Germline V gene lookup returns CDR1 SGHAT and CDR2 FQNNGV. The CDR3 is made up of 14 amino acids.

CDR3 in DNA: TGCAGCGTTGAGGTAGCGGGAGGGTACACCTACGAGCAGTACTTC. This translates into CSVEVAGGYTYEQYF. The rearrangement links TRBV29-1 to TRBJ2-7, with 11 bases matching TRBD2. The CDR3 is 15 amino acids. Germline-derived CDR1 and CDR2 are SQVTM and ANQGSEA. V dropped 3 bases and J dropped 2; count of bases not matched to a gene: 6.